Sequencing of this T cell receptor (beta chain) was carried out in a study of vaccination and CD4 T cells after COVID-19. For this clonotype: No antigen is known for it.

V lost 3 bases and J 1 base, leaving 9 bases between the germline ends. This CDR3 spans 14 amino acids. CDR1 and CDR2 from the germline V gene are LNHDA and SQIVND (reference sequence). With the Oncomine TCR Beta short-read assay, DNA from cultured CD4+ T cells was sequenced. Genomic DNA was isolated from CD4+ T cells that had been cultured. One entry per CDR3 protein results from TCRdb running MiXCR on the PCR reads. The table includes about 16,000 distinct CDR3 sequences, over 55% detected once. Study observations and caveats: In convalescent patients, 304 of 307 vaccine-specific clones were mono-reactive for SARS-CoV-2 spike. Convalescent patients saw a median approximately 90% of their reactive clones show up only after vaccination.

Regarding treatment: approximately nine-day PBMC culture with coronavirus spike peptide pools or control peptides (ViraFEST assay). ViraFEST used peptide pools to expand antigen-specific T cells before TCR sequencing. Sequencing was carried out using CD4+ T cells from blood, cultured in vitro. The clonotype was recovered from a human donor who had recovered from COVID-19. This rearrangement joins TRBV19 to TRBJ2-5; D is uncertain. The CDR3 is CASSIQVAQETQYF. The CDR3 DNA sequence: TGTGCCAGTAGTATCCAGGTGGCCCAAGAGACCCAGTACTTC.